This TCR beta chain appears in the sequencing data of a study of T cells in Graves' hyperthyroidism and ophthalmopathy. Diagnostic decisions used clinical symptoms, serum thyroxine and TRAb, thyroid ultrasound and orbital computed tomography. The PBMCs were sourced from fresh peripheral blood (approximately 10 ml). Trimming removed 6 bases from V and 10 bases from J, with 14 bases in between. This CDR3 region has 12 residues. Germline assignment: CDR1 SEHNR and CDR2 FQNEAQ (reference sequence). RNA transcripts yielded amplified TCR beta CDR3 regions. HTBI primers were used for first-round RT-PCR of the TCR CDR3. TCRdb reprocessed the multiplex PCR reads with MiXCR, giving one entry per CDR3 protein. The sample holds around 280,000 distinct CDR3 sequences, roughly an eighth seen once. This clonotype was seen repeatedly, ten times or more.

The sequence came from a woman in her 40s with Graves' hyperthyroidism. The V call is TRBV7-9, the J call TRBJ2-3; no reliable D call. Sequenced input: blood. The CDR3 region has the DNA TGTGCCAGCAGACCCCTCGGTATTGCGCAGTATTTT. This sequence encodes CASRPLGIAQYF.